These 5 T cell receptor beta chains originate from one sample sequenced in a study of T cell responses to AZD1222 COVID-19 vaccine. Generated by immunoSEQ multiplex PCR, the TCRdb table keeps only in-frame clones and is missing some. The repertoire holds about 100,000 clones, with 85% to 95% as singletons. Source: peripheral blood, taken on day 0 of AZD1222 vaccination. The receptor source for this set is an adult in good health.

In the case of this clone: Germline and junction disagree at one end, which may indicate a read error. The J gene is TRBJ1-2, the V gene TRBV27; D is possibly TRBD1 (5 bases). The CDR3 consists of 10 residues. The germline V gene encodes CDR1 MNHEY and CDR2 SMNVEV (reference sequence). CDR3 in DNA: TGTGCCAGCAGCATCCGGGACGCTTTCTTC. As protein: CASSIRDAFF.

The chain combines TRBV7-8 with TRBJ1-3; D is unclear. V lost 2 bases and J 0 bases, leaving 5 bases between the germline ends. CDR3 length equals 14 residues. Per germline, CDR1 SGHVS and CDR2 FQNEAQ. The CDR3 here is CASSLRVSGNTIYF. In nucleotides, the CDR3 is TGTGCCAGCAGCTTACGGGTCTCTGGAAACACCATATATTTT.

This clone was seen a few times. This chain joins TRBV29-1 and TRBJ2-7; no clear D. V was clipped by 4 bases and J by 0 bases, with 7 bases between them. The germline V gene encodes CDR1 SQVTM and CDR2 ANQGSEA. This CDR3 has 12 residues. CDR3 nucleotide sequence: TGCAGCGTTGTTTTGGGCTCCTACGAGCAGTACTTC. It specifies CSVVLGSYEQYF.

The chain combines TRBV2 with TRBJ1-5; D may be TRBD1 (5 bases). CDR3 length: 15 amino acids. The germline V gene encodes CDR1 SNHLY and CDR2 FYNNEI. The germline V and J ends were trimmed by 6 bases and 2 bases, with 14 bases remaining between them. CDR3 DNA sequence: TGTGCCAGCAGCGGAGACGCCAGGGGCAATCAGCCCCAGCATTTT. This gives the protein CASSGDARGNQPQHF.

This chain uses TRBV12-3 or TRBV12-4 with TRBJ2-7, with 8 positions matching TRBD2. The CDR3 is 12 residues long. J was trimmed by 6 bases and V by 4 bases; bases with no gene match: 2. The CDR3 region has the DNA TGTGCCAGCAGTTCAGCGGGAGTCGAGCAGTACTTC. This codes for CASSSAGVEQYF.